This T cell receptor (beta chain) appears in the sequencing data of a study of post-analysis software for immune sequencing data. General observations from the study: Patients had higher frequencies than controls of about five TRBV segments, including TRBV5-6, TRBV5-1 and TRBV20-1.

Unique molecular identifiers were present in the TCR beta cDNA libraries. TCRdb itself ran the PCR reads through MiXCR, one entry per CDR3 protein. The sample contains fewer than 900,000 distinct CDR3 sequences, 46% of which appear only once. V dropped 4 bases and J dropped 2 bases, with 22 bases sitting between them. This CDR3 region has 17 residues. Germline CDR1 is SGHDT and CDR2 is YYEEEE. Comments on this clonotype: What it recognizes is unknown.

The rearrangement links TRBV5-6 to TRBJ2-7; a possible D gene is TRBD2 (7 bases). The sequence was obtained from a girl aged 10 to 17 with multiple sclerosis. The specimen was blood. CDR3 sequence reads: CASSGIGGDGVTYEQYF. The CDR3 DNA reads as TGTGCCAGCAGCGGAATAGGGGGGGATGGAGTAACCTACGAGCAGTACTTC.